A single TCR beta chain is shown here with its context. The record originates from a study of blood T cell repertoires in COVID-19. Original handling: The authors estimated nucleated cell counts from reference gene primer amplification. Repertoires were generated with immunoSEQ multiplex PCR, while TCRdb's copy carries only in-frame clones and drops some. That table gives V, J and clone size, and the DNA gave D and trimming. The sample contains about 260,000 clones, around four fifths of which appear only once. The CDR3 length is 15 residues. The V gene end was trimmed by 6 bases and the J gene end by 3 bases; junction bases not matched to a gene: 6. From germline, CDR1 is MNHEY and CDR2 SMNVEV (reference sequence).

The receptor was derived from a man in his thirties or forties with acute COVID-19. Input material: PBMCs or T cells enriched from blood (not recorded which). The genes are TRBV27 and TRBJ2-5; 11 nucleotides match TRBD2. The chain's CDR3 is CASRGIAGGEETQYF. The CDR3 bases are TGTGCCAGCAGGGGCATAGCGGGAGGGGAAGAGACCCAGTACTTC.